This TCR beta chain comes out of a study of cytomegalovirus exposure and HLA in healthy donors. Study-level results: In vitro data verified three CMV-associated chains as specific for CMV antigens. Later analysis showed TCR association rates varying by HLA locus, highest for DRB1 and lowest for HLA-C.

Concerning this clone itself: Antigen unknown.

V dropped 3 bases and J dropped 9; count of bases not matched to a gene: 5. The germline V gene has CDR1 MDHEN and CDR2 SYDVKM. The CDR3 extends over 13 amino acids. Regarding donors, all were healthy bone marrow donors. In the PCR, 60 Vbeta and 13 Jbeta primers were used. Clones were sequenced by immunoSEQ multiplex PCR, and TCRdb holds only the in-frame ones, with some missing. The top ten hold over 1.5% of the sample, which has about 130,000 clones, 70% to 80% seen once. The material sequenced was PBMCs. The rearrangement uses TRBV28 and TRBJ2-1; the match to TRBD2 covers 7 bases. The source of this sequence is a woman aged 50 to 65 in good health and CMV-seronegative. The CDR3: CASSLGGFGEQFF. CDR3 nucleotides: TGTGCCAGCAGTTTGGGGGGGTTCGGTGAGCAGTTCTTC.